Sequencing of this TCR beta chain was carried out in a study of human T cells and chemical hapten exposure. Whole-study context: 2% DPC applied to an approximately 2 cm by approximately 2 cm arm area sensitized donors. Slight differences in pooled library volume were the main source of varying TCR yields across samples.

In TCRdb, the RACE reads were re-called with MiXCR into one record per CDR3 protein. This table has a few hundred thousand distinct CDR3 sequences, roughly 5% appearing once. Study-wide results and caveats: Among expanded TCRs, significantly more large CDR3 similarity clusters formed than among controls.

The table lists this clonotype with many counts. Antigen unknown. Time point: patch test 1, 2 weeks after DPC sensitization. Treatment noted: therapeutic diphenylcyclopropenone sensitization with weekly scalp DPC. Germline V lookup: CDR1 LNHDA, CDR2 SQIVND (reference sequence). With 5 bases removed from V and 0 bases from J, the gap between germline ends came to 7 bases. The CDR3 contains 13 residues. The receptor comes from a woman aged 45-59 years with alopecia areata. Some clones in this sample may be carry-over from other donors' samples. Source: whole blood, taken in connection with sensitization to the hapten diphenylcyclopropenone (DPC). V and J are TRBV19 and TRBJ2-5; D is possibly TRBD1 or TRBD2 (5 bases each). The CDR3 coding sequence is TGTGCCAGTAGTTCGGGGCACCAAGAGACCCAGTACTTC. Its protein product is CASSSGHQETQYF.